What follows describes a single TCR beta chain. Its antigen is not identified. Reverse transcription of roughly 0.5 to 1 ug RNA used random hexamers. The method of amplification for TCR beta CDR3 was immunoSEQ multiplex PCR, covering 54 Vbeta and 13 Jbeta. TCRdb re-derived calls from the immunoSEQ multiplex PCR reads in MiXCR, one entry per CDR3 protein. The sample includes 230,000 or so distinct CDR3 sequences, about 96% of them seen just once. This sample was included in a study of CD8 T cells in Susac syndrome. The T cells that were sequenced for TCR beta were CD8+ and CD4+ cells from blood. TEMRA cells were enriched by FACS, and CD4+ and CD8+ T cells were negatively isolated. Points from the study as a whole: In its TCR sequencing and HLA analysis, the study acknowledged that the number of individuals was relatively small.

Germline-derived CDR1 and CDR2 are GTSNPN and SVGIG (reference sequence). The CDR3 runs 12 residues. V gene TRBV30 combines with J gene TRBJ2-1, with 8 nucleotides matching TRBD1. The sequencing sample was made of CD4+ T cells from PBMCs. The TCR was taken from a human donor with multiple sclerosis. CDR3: CALGTGNNEQFF. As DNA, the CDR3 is TGTGCTCTTGGGACAGGAAACAATGAGCAGTTCTTC. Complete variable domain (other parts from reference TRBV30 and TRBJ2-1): SQTIHQWPATLVQPVGSPLSLECTVEGTSNPNLYWYRQAAGRGLQLLFYSVGIGQISSEVPQNLSASRPQDRQFILSSKKLLLSDSGFYLCALGTGNNEQFFGPGTRLTVL.